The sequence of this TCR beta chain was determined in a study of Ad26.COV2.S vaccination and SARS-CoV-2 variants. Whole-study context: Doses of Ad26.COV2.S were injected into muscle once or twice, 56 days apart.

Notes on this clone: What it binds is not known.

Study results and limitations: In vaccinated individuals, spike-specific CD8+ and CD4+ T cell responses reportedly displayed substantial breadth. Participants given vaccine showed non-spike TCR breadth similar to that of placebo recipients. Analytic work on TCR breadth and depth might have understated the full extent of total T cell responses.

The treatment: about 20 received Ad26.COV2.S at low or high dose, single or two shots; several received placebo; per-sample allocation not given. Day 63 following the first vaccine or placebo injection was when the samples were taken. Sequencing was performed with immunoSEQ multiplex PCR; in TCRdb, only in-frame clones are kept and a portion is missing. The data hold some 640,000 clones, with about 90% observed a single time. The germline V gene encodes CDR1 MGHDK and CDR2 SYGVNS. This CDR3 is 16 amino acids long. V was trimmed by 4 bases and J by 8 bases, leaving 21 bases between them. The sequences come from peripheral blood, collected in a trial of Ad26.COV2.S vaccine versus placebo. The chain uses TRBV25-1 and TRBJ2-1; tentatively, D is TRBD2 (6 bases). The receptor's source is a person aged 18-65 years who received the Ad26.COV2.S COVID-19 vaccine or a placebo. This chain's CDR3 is CASSGFRRGDGDEQFF. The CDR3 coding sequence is TGTGCCAGCAGTGGGTTCCGGCGGGGTGATGGGGATGAGCAGTTCTTC. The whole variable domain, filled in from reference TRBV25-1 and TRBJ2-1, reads EADIYQTPRYLVIGTGKKITLECSQTMGHDKMYWYQQDPGMELHLIHYSYGVNSTEKGDLSSESTVSRIRTEHFPLTLESARPSHTSQYLCASSGFRRGDGDEQFFGPGTRLTVL.